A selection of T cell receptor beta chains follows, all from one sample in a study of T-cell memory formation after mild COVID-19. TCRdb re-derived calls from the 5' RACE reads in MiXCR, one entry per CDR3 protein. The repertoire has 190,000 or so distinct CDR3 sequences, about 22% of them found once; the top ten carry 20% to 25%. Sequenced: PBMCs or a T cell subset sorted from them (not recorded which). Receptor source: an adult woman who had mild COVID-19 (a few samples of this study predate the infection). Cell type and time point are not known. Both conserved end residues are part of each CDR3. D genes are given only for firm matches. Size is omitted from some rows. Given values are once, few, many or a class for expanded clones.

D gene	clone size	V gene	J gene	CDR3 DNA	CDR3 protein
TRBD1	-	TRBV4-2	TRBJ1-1	TGTGCCAGCAGCCACGCTTCCGGGACAGTCACTGAAGCTTTCTTT	CASSHASGTVTEAFF
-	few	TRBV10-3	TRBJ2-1	TGTGCCATCAGTGAATTGTTATCTAAACGGGACCTGGTTGGGGAGCAGTTCTTC	CAISELLSKRDLVGEQFF
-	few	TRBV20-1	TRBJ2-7	TGCAGTGCTAGTTGGCTCAACGAGCAGTACTTC	CSASWLNEQYF
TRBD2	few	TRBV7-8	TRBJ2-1	TGTGCCAGCAGCTTCCGGGTAGCGGGGGGTGAGCAGTTCTTC	CASSFRVAGGEQFF
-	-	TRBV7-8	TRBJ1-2	TGTGCCAGCAGCCTAAGGAAGTTCGGTGGCTACACCTTC	CASSLRKFGGYTF
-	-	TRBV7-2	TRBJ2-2	TGTGCCAGCAGCTCTGGTTCTTATGGACCCGGGGAGCTGTTTTTT	CASSSGSYGPGELFF
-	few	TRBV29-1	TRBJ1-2	TGCAGCGTCCAGGGACCGGCGGACTATGGCTACACCTTC	CSVQGPADYGYTF
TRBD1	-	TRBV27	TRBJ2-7	TGTGCCAGCAGTGCCCCGGGACAGCCCTACGAGCAGTACTTC	CASSAPGQPYEQYF
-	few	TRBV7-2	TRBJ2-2	TGTGCCAGCAGCCCCCAAGATAGGACGAACACCGGGGAGCTGTTTTTT	CASSPQDRTNTGELFF
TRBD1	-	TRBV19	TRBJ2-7	TGTGCCAGTAGTCTAAGACAGGGGGGCTACGAGCAGTACTTC	CASSLRQGGYEQYF
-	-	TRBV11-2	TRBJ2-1	TGTGCCAGCAGCTCCGTAACTTGGGGACTCGAGCAGTTCTTC	CASSSVTWGLEQFF
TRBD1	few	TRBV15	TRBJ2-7	TGTGCCACCAGCCTTGACAGGGCTCTCTCCTACGAGCAGTACTTC	CATSLDRALSYEQYF
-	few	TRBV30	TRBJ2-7	TGTGCCTGGAGTGTTCAGATCCGGGACGGATACTACGAGCAGTACTTC	CAWSVQIRDGYYEQYF
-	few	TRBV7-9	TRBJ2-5	TGTGCCAGCAGCTTGGGACTCACAGGGGTGGAGACCCAGTACTTC	CASSLGLTGVETQYF
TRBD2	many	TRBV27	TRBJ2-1	TGTGCCAGCAGCCCTGGGACTAGCGGGAACAATGAGCAGTTCTTC	CASSPGTSGNNEQFF
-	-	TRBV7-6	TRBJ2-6	TGTGCCAGCAGTCCTCCGGGACAAAGCTCTGGGGCCAACGTCCTGACTTTC	CASSPPGQSSGANVLTF
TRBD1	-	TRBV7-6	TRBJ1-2	TGTGCCAGCAGCTTAGCGGAAATACAGGGGGCGAAAAGCTATGGCTACACCTTC	CASSLAEIQGAKSYGYTF
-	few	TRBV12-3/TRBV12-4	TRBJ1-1	TGTGCCAGCAGTCCCCTAGACGGACACACTGAAGCTTTCTTT	CASSPLDGHTEAFF
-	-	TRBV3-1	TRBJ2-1	TGTGCCAGCAGCCAAGAACAGGCGACTCCCGATGAGCAGTTCTTC	CASSQEQATPDEQFF
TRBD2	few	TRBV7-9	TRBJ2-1	TGTGCCAGCAGCCTTCAAGGTGGACTAGCGGGAAGCTCAGTGAGCTATGAGCAGTTCTTC	CASSLQGGLAGSSVSYEQFF
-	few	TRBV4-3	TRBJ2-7	TGCGCCAGCAGCCAAGGGGATCAGGGGCCCTACGAGCAGTACTTC	CASSQGDQGPYEQYF
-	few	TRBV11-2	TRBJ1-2	TGTGCCAGCAGCTTAGACCCCGTCGTTGTCTACACCTTC	CASSLDPVVVYTF
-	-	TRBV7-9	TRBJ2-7	TGTGCCAGCAGCCAGGGGGGTGGAAACTACTACGAGCAGTACTTC	CASSQGGGNYYEQYF
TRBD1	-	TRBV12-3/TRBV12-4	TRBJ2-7	TGTGCCAGCAGGCCGGGACAGGGGACCTACGAGCAGTACTTC	CASRPGQGTYEQYF
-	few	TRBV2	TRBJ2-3	TGTGCCAGCAGCCTATCGTCGTCTAGCACAGATACGCAGTATTTT	CASSLSSSSTDTQYF
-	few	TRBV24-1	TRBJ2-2	TGTGCCACCAGTGATTTGGGGGAACGGAACACCGGGGAGCTGTTTTTT	CATSDLGERNTGELFF
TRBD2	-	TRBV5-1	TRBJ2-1	TGCGCCAGCAGCGAGTACGCCGGGACTAGCGGCGACAATGAGCAGTTCTTC	CASSEYAGTSGDNEQFF
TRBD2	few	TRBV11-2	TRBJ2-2	TGTGCCAGCAGCTTAGACTCACTAGCGGGAGCTAGGGAAGGCACCGGGGAGCTGTTTTTT	CASSLDSLAGAREGTGELFF
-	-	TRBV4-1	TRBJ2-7	TGCGCCAGCAGCCAAGGGCAGCAGGAATTGGACGAGCAGTACTTC	CASSQGQQELDEQYF
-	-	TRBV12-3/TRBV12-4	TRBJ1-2	TGTGCCAGCGTAGGAGGCTATGGCTACACCTTC	CASVGGYGYTF
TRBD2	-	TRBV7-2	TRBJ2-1	TGTGCCAGCAGCCACCCCCCTGCGGGAGGACCCTCCTACAATGAGCAGTTCTTC	CASSHPPAGGPSYNEQFF
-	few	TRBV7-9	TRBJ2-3	TGTGCCAGCAGCTTAGTCTCTAGTACACGCACAGATACGCAGTATTTT	CASSLVSSTRTDTQYF
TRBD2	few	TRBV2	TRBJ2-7	TGTGCCAGCAGTGTTGAGCGGGGCGGCGGGGAATCCTACGAGCAGTACTTC	CASSVERGGGESYEQYF
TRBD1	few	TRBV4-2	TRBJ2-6	TGTGCCAGCAGCCAAGAAAAGGCCCAAAGGGGACAGGGTCTGACTTTC	CASSQEKAQRGQGLTF
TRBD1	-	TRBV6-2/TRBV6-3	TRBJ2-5	TGTGCCAGTTCGACAGGGGTCCAAGAGACCCAGTACTTC	CASSTGVQETQYF
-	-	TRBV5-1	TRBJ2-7	TGCGCCAGCAGCCCGCATTGGGGGGGGCAGGACGAGCAGTACTTC	CASSPHWGGQDEQYF
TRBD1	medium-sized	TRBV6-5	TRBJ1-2	TGTGCCAGCAGTTACCGACAGGGGCCGGCGGATGGCTACACCTTC	CASSYRQGPADGYTF
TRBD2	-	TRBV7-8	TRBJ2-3	TGCACCCACCAACTAGCGGGGGGCCCAAGCACAGATACGCAGTATTTT	CTHQLAGGPSTDTQYF
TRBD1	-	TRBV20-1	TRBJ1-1	TGCAGTGCTATTTCAGGACAGGGGGAGGGGACTGAAGCTTTCTTT	CSAISGQGEGTEAFF
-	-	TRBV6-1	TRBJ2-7	TGTGCCAGCAGGCGGGGACAGCGCTACGAGCAGTACTTC	CASRRGQRYEQYF
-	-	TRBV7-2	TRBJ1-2	TGTGCCAGCAGCCTCGAACACAGGAACTATGGCTACACCTTC	CASSLEHRNYGYTF
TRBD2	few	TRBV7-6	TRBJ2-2	TGTGCCAGCAGCCGTATCCCCGGGACTAGCTACTGGGAGCTGTTTTTT	CASSRIPGTSYWELFF
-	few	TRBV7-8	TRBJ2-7	TGTGCCAGCAGCTTAAGTCCCAGGGGAGGCGAGCAGTACTTC	CASSLSPRGGEQYF
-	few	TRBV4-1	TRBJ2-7	TGCGCCAGCAGCCAAGACGCAGGGGTTCCCTACGAGCAGTACTTC	CASSQDAGVPYEQYF
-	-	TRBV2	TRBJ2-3	TGTGCCAGCAGTCCAGGGGAGTTAGTGAATACGCAGTATTTT	CASSPGELVNTQYF